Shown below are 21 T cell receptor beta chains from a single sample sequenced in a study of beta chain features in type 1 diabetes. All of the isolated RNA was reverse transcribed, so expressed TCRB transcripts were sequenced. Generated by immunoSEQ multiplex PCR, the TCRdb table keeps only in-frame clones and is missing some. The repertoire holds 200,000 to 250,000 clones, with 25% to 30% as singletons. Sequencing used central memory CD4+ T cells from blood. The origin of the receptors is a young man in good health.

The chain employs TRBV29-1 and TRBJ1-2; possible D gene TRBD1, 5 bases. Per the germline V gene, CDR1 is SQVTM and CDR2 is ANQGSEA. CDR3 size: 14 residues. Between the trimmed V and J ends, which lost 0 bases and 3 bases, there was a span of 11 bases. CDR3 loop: CSVEDPGGHYGYTF. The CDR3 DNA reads TGCAGCGTTGAAGATCCCGGGGGTCACTATGGCTACACCTTC.

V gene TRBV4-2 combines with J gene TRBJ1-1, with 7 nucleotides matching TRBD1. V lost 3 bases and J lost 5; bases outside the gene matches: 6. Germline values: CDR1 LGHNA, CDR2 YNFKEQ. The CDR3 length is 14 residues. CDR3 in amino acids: CASSQAGGVTEAFF. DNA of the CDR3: TGTGCCAGCAGCCAGGCAGGGGGGGTAACTGAAGCTTTCTTT.

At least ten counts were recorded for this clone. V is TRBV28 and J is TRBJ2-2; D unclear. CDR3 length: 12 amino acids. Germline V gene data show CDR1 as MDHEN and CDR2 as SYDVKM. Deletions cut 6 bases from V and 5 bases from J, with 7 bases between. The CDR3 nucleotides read TGTGCCAGCAGGTGGACGACCGGGGAGCTGTTTTTT. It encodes CASRWTTGELFF. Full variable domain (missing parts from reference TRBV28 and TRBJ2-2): DVKVTQSSRYLVKRTGEKVFLECVQDMDHENMFWYRQDPGLGLRLIYFSYDVKMKEKGDIPEGYSVSREKKERFSLILESASTNQTSMYLCASRWTTGELFFGEGSRLTVL.

The CDR3: CASSDTSPSYNEQFF. The CDR3 bases are TGTGCCAGCAGTGATACTTCCCCTTCCTACAATGAGCAGTTCTTC. The chain joins TRBV6-1 to TRBJ2-1, with D uncertain. The CDR3 has 15 amino acids. Germline lookup yields CDR1 MNHNS and CDR2 SASEGT. Trimming stripped 3 bases from V and 1 base from J, with 10 bases between.

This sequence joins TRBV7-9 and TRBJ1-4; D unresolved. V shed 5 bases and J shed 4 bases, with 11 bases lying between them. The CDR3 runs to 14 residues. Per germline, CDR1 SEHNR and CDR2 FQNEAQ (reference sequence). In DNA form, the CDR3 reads TGTGCCAGCAGCCCCGAAGGTCTTAATGAAAAACTGTTTTTT. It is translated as CASSPEGLNEKLFF.

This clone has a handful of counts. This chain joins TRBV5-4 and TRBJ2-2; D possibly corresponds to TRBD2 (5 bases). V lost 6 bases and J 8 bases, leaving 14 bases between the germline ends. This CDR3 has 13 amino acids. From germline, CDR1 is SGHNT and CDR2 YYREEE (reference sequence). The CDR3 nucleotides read TGTGCCAGCACCCCCGCCGGGGAAGGGGAGCTGTTTTTT. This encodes CASTPAGEGELFF.

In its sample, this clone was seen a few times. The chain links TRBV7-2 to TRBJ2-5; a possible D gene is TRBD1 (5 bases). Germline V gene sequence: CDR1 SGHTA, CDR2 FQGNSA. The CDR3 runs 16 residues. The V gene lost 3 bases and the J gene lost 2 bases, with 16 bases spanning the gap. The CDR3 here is CASSFVSGQRQETQYF. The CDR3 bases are TGTGCCAGCAGCTTCGTCTCAGGGCAGAGACAAGAGACCCAGTACTTC.

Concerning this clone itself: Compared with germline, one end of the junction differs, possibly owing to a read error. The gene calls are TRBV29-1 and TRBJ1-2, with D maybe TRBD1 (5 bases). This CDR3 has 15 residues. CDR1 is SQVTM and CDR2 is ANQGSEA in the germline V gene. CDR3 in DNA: TGCAGCGTCGAAGGGACGGCCAATTTTTACTATGGCTACACCTTC. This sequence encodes CSVEGTANFYYGYTF.

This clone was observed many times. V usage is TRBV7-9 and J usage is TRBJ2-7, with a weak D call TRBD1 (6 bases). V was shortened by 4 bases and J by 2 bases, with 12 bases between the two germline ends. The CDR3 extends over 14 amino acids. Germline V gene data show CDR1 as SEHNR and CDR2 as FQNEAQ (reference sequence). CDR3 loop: CASSYGTPPYEQYF. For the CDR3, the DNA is TGTGCCAGCAGCTATGGGACACCGCCCTACGAGCAGTACTTC.

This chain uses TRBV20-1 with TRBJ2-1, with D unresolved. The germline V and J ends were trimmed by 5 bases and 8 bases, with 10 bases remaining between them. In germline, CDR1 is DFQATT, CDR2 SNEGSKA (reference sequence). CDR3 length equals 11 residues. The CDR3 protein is CSALKVDEQFF. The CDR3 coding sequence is TGCAGTGCTCTAAAGGTGGATGAGCAGTTCTTC.

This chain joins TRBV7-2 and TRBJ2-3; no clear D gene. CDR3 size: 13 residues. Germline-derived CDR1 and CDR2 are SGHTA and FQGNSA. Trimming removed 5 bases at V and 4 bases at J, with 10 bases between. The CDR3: CASSVAMADTQYF. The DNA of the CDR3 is TGTGCCAGCAGCGTCGCTATGGCAGATACGCAGTATTTT.

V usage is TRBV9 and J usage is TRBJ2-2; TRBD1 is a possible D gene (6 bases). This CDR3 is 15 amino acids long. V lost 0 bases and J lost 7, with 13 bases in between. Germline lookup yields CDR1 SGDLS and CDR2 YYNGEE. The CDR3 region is CASSVANRASGELFF. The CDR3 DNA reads TGTGCCAGCAGCGTAGCTAACAGGGCGAGCGGGGAGCTGTTTTTT.

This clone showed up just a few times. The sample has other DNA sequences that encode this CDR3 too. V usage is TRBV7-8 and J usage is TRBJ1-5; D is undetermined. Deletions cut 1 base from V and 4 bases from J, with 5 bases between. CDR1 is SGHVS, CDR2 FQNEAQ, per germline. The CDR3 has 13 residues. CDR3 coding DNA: TGTGCCAGCAGCTTAGGGTTGAATCAGCCCCAGCATTTT. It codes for CASSLGLNQPQHF.

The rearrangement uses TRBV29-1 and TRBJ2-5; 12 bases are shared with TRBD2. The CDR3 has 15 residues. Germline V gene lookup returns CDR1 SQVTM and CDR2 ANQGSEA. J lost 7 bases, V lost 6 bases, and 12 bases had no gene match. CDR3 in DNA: TGCAGCGTCCCAGGGACTAGCGGGCCTTCGGCGACCCAGTACTTC. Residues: CSVPGTSGPSATQYF.

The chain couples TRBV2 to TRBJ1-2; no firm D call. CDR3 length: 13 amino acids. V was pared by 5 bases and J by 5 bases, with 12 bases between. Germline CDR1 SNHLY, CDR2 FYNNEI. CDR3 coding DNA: TGTGCCAGCAGTACGGACGGTCTATATGGCTACACCTTC. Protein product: CASSTDGLYGYTF.

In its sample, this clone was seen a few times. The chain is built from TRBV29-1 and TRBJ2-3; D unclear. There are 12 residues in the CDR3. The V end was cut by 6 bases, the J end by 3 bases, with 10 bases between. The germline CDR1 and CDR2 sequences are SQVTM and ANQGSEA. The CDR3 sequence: CSVTTGTDTQYF. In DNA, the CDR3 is TGCAGCGTGACGACCGGAACAGATACGCAGTATTTT.

The CDR3 region has the DNA TGTGCCAGCAAGTGGACAGGGGATAATTCACCCCTCCACTTT. It codes for CASKWTGDNSPLHF. The V and J genes are TRBV5-4 and TRBJ1-6, with 9 positions matching TRBD1. After removal of 6 bases from V and 5 bases from J, the junction contained 3 bases not matched to a gene. CDR1 SGHNT and CDR2 YYREEE come from the germline V gene (reference sequence). CDR3 length: 14 residues.

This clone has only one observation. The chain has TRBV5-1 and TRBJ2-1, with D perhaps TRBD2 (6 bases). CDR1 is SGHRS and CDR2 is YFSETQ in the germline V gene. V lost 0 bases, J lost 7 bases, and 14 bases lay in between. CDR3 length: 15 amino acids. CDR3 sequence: CASSLVAGPTNEQFF. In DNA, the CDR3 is TGCGCCAGCAGCTTGGTCGCGGGGCCTACGAATGAGCAGTTCTTC.

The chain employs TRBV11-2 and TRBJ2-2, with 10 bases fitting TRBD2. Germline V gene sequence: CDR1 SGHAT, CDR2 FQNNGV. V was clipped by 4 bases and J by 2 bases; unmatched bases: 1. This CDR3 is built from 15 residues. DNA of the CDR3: TGTGCCAGCAGCTGGACTAGCGGAAACACCGGGGAGCTGTTTTTT. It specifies CASSWTSGNTGELFF.

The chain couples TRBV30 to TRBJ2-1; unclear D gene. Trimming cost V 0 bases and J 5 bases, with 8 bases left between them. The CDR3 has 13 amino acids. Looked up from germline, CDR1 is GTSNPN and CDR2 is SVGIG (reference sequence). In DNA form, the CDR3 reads TGTGCCTGGAGTGTACGCCTTGACAATGAGCAGTTCTTC. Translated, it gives CAWSVRLDNEQFF. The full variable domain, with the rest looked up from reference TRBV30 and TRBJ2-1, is SQTIHQWPATLVQPVGSPLSLECTVEGTSNPNLYWYRQAAGRGLQLLFYSVGIGQISSEVPQNLSASRPQDRQFILSSKKLLLSDSGFYLCAWSVRLDNEQFFGPGTRLTVL.

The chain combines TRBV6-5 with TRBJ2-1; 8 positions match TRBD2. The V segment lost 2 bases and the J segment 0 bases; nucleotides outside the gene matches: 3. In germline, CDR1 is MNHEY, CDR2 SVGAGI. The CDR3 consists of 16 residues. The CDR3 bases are TGTGCCAGCAGTTACAAGCGGGAGATCTCCTACAATGAGCAGTTCTTC. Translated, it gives CASSYKREISYNEQFF.